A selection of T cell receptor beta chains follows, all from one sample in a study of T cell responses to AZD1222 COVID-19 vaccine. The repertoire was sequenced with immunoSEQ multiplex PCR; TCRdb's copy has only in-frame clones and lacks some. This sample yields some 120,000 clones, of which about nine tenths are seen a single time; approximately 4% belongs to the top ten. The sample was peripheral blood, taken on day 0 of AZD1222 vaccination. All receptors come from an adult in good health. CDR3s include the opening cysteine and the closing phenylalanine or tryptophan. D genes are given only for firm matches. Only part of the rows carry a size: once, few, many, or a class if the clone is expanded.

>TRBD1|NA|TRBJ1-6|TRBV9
TGTGCCAGCAGCGGAGAAGCCGGGACAGGGACCTCACCCCTCCACTTT
CASSGEAGTGTSPLHF
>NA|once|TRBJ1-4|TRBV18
TGTGCCAGCTCACCACCGTCAGTGAATGAAAAACTGTTTTTT
CASSPPSVNEKLFF
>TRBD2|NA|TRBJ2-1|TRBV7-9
TGTGCCAGCAGCTCATCTAGCGGGGGGGGACCCAATGAGCAGTTCTTC
CASSSSSGGGPNEQFF
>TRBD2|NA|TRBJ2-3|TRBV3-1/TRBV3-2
TGTGCCAGCAGCCAAGAGGGCGGAAGCGGGAGGAGGGATACGCAGTATTTT
CASSQEGGSGRRDTQYF
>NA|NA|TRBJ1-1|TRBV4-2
TGTGCCAGCAGCCCTGGGGCGGGACGGTACACTGAAGCTTTCTTT
CASSPGAGRYTEAFF
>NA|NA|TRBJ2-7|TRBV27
TGTGCCAGCAGTTTAGGCAGGGACTACGAGCAGTACTTC
CASSLGRDYEQYF
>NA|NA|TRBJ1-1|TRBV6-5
TGTGCCAGCAGTTCACCGGGACAACGAGCTTTCTTT
CASSSPGQRAFF
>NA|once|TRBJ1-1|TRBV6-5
TGTGCCAGCAGTTACAGAGCAGGCCTGATGGCTGAAGCTTTCTTT
CASSYRAGLMAEAFF
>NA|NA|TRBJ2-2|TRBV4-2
TGTGCCAGCAGCCGAGGGACGGACCTTAGATTGAACACCGGGGAGCTGTTTTTT
CASSRGTDLRLNTGELFF
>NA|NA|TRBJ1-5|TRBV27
TGTGCCAGCAGCAGGGGCGATGGCAATCAGCCCCAGCATTTT
CASSRGDGNQPQHF
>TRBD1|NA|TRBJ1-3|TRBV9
TGTGCCAGCAGCGCCCCGACAGGGACTGGAAACACCATATATTTT
CASSAPTGTGNTIYF
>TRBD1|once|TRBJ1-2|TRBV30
TGTGCCTGGAGTCGGGACAGCGTCTATGGCTACACCTTC
CAWSRDSVYGYTF
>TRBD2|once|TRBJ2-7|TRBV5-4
TGTGCCAGCACAGGACTAGCGGGGGGCCTCTACGAGCAGTACTTC
CASTGLAGGLYEQYF
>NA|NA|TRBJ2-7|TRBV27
TGTGCCAGCAGCTCGAAACCGACCGGGGTTCTTGGGGCAGCCTACGAGCAGTACTTC
CASSSKPTGVLGAAYEQYF
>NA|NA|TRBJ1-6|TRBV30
TGTGCCTGGAGTGTAACGGCAGGCCCCAATTCACCCCTCCACTTT
CAWSVTAGPNSPLHF
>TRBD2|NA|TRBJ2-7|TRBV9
TGTGCCAGCAGCGTAGCTAGCGGGGGGGCCTGGGAGCAGTACTTC
CASSVASGGAWEQYF
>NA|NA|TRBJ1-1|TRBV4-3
TGCGCCAGCAGCCAAGATCTCTACACTGAAGCTTTCTTT
CASSQDLYTEAFF
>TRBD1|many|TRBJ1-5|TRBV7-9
TGTGCCAGCGGACAGGGTTCGCAGCCCCAGCATTTT
CASGQGSQPQHF
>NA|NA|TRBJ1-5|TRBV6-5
TGTGCCATAGAGGAGCGACAGGCCCTTAATCAGCCCCAGCATTTT
CAIEERQALNQPQHF
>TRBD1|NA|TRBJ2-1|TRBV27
TGTGCCAGCAGTTTACTCAGGGGGTTCCACAATGAGCAGTTCTTC
CASSLLRGFHNEQFF
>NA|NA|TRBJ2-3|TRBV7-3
TGTGCCAGCAGCTCCAGGGGTGGGGCTGGAGATACGCAGTATTTT
CASSSRGGAGDTQYF
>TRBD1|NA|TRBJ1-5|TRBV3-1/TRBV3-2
TGTGCCAGCAGCCAAGGTTCAGGGACAGCAAATCAGCCCCAGCATTTT
CASSQGSGTANQPQHF
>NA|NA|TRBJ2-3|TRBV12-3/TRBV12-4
TGTGCCAGCACCGAGGGTCACGGGGATACGCAGTATTTT
CASTEGHGDTQYF
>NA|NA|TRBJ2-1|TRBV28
TGTGCCAGCAGCTCCTACAATGAGCAGTTCTTC
CASSSYNEQFF
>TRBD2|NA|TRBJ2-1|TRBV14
TGTGCCAGCAGCCCCCCGGGACTAGCCCTCGGCAATGAGCAGTTCTTC
CASSPPGLALGNEQFF
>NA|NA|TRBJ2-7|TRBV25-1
TGTGCCAGCAGTGAGGTGGGTGGCGAGCAGTACTTC
CASSEVGGEQYF
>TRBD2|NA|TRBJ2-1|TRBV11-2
TGTGCCAGCAGCACCGGGACTAGCGGAAACAATGAGCAGTTCTTC
CASSTGTSGNNEQFF
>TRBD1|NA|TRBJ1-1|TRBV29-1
TGCAGCGTTGAAACCGGGACAGCCACTGAAGCTTTCTTT
CSVETGTATEAFF
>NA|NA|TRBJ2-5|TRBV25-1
TGTGCCAGCAGGAGGGGCTGGGGTGAGACCCAGTACTTC
CASRRGWGETQYF
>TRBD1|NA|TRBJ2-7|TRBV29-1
TGCAGCGTGATCCTCGCCGGGACAGGGGTCTACGAGCAGTACTTC
CSVILAGTGVYEQYF
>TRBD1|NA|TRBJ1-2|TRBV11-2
TGTGCCAGCAGCGGGACAGGGGAGTATGGCTACACCTTC
CASSGTGEYGYTF
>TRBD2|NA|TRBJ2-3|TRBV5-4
TGTGCCAGCAGCCCTGCGGGGGGGTTGGGAGATACGCAGTATTTT
CASSPAGGLGDTQYF
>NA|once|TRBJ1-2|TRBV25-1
TGTGCGACCGGTGCGGGAGCAGACCAGGCCTATGGCTACACCTTC
CATGAGADQAYGYTF
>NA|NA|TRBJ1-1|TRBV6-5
TGTGCCAGCAGCCAAGGGACTCCGGAAGCTTTCTTT
CASSQGTPEAFF
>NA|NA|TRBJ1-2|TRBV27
TGTGCCAGCAGTTTATCAGGGCCCGGAGGCTACACCTTC
CASSLSGPGGYTF
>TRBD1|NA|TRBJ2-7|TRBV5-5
TGTGCCAGCAGCTTCCGGGACAGCAAACCCTACGAGCAGTACTTC
CASSFRDSKPYEQYF
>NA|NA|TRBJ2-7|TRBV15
TGTGCCACCAGCAGAGAGGTCACCACCTACGAGCAGTACTTC
CATSREVTTYEQYF
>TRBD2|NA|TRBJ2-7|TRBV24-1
TGTGCCACATCAAGCGGGAGTTACGAGCAGTACTTC
CATSSGSYEQYF
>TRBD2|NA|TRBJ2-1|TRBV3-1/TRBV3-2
TGTGCCAGCAGCTTAACTAGCGGGCATGAGCAGTTCTTC
CASSLTSGHEQFF
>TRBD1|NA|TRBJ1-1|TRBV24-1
TGTGCCACCAGTGATTCCGGGACAGGGGGGAACACTGAAGCTTTCTTT
CATSDSGTGGNTEAFF
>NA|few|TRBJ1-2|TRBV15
TGTGCCACCAGCGAGGGGACCTATGGCTACACCTTC
CATSEGTYGYTF
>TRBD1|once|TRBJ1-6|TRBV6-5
TGTGCCAGCAGTTACTCGAAGGGACAGGGGTATTCACCCCTCCACTTT
CASSYSKGQGYSPLHF
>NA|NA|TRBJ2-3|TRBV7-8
TGTGCCAGCAGCCGGGCCCTGGATCCTAGCACAGATACGCAGTATTTT
CASSRALDPSTDTQYF
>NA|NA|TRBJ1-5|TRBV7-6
TGTGCCAGCAGCTTAGACGGGGGAAGCAATCAGCCCCAGCATTTT
CASSLDGGSNQPQHF
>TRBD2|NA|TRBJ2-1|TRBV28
TGTGCCAGCAGTTTATCCGGCGGGAGCTCCTACAATGAGCAGTTCTTC
CASSLSGGSSYNEQFF
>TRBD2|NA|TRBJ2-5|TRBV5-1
TGCGCCAGCAGCTTGGCATACATAGCGGGGGCCGGGGAAGAGACCCAGTACTTC
CASSLAYIAGAGEETQYF